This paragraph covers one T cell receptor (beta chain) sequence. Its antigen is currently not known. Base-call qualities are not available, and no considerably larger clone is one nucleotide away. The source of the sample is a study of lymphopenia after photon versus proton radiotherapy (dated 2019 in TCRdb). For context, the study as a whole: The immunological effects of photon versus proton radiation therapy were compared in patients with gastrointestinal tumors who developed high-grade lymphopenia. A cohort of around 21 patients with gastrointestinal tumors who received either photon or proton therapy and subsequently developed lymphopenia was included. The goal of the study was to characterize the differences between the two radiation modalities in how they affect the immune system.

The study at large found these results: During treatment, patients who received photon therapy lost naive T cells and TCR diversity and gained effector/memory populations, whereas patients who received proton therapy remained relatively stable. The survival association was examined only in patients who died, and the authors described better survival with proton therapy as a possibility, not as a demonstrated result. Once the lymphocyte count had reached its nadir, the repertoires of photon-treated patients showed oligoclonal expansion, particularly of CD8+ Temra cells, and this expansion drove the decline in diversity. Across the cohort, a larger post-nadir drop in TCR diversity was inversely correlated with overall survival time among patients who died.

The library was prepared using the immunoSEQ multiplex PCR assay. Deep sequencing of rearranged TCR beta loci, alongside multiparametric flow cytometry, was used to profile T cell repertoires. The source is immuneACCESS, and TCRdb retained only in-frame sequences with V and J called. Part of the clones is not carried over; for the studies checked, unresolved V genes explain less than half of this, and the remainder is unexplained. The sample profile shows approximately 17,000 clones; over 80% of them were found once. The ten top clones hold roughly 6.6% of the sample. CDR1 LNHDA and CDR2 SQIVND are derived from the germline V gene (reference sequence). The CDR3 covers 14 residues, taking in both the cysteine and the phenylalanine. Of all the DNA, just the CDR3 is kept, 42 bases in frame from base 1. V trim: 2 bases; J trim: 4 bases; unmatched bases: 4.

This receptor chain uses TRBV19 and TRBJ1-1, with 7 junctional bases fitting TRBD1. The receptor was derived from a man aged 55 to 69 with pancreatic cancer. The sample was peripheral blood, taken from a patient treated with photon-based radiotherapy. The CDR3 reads CASSITGVRTEAFF. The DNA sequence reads TGTGCCAGTAGTATAACAGGGGTGCGCACTGAAGCTTTCTTT. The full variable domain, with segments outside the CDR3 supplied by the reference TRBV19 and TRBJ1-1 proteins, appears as DGGITQSPKYLFRKEGQNVTLSCEQNLNHDAMYWYRQDPGQGLRLIYYSQIVNDFQKGDIAEGYSVSREKKESFPLTVTSAQKNPTAFYLCASSITGVRTEAFFGQGTRLTVV.